This T cell receptor (beta chain) was observed in a study of identical twins. Template switching (which added a universal primer site) was used, and cDNA carried unique molecular identifiers. TCRdb reprocessed the 5' RACE reads via MiXCR and lists one record per CDR3 protein. The sample holds 1.5 million to 2 million distinct CDR3 sequences, about 31% seen once. Germline CDR1 is SGDLS and CDR2 is YYNGEE. The CDR3 length is 15 residues. Concerning this clonotype: Sequence at one end of the junction differs from germline and may be a read error.

This chain joins TRBV9 and TRBJ2-3; 9 bases are a match to TRBD1. Sequences were obtained from cord blood. The receptor comes from a newborn girl in good health. The CDR3 sequence is CASSVTTGGTGTQYF. The CDR3 DNA reads TGTGCCAGCAGCGTGACTACAGGGGGCACAGGTACGCAGTATTTT.